The rows below give T cell receptor beta chains drawn from one sample of a study of TIL therapy for anti-PD-1-resistant metastatic lung cancer. Assay: immunoSEQ multiplex PCR; the TCRdb copy retains only in-frame clones and omits some. The sample shows about 10,000 clones, 55% to 60% of them seen only once. The source material was tumor tissue, sampled at baseline. These receptors all come from a person between 30 and 80 years old with non-small cell lung cancer. Each CDR3 is given with its conserved first and last residue. D genes are given only for firm matches. Size values are once, few and many counts, or a class for expanded clones, and some rows have none.

v_call: TRBV27; j_call: TRBJ2-7; d_call: -; clone_size: -; cdr3_aa: CASSLQARVRRDTAYEQYF; cdr3_nt: TGTGCCAGCAGTTTACAGGCGAGAGTACGCCGGGACACTGCCTACGAGCAGTACTTC
v_call: TRBV5-5; j_call: TRBJ1-2; d_call: -; clone_size: -; cdr3_aa: CASSPDRYYGYTF; cdr3_nt: TGTGCCAGCAGCCCAGACAGGTACTATGGCTACACCTTC
v_call: TRBV6-5; j_call: TRBJ2-3; d_call: TRBD2; clone_size: -; cdr3_aa: CASSSPGLAGGLYF; cdr3_nt: TGTGCCAGCAGTTCCCCGGGACTAGCGGGGGGGCTGTATTTT
v_call: TRBV28; j_call: TRBJ1-5; d_call: TRBD1; clone_size: few; cdr3_aa: CASSLGTANQPQHF; cdr3_nt: TGTGCCAGCAGTCTGGGGACAGCCAATCAGCCCCAGCATTTT
v_call: TRBV28; j_call: TRBJ2-3; d_call: -; clone_size: -; cdr3_aa: CASTLGGGRTDTQYF; cdr3_nt: TGTGCCAGCACCTTGGGAGGTGGTCGCACAGATACGCAGTATTTT
v_call: TRBV29-1; j_call: TRBJ2-5; d_call: -; clone_size: -; cdr3_aa: CSVVHGQETQYF; cdr3_nt: TGCAGCGTTGTACACGGCCAAGAGACCCAGTACTTC
v_call: TRBV7-7; j_call: TRBJ2-6; d_call: -; clone_size: -; cdr3_aa: CASSQSPGANVLTF; cdr3_nt: TGTGCTAGCAGCCAGTCCCCTGGGGCCAACGTCCTGACTTTC
v_call: TRBV7-6; j_call: TRBJ1-1; d_call: TRBD1; clone_size: few; cdr3_aa: CASSQQGYTEAFF; cdr3_nt: TGTGCCAGCAGCCAACAGGGGTACACTGAAGCTTTCTTT
v_call: TRBV19; j_call: TRBJ2-7; d_call: -; clone_size: -; cdr3_aa: CASSPRATGSYEQYF; cdr3_nt: TGTGCCAGTAGTCCCCGGGCGACAGGCTCCTACGAGCAGTACTTC
v_call: TRBV7-8; j_call: TRBJ1-4; d_call: -; clone_size: few; cdr3_aa: CASSLGINEKLFF; cdr3_nt: TGTGCCAGCAGCTTAGGCATAAATGAAAAACTGTTTTTT
v_call: TRBV4-1; j_call: TRBJ2-7; d_call: -; clone_size: -; cdr3_aa: CASSQEGHQGYEQYF; cdr3_nt: TGCGCCAGCAGCCAAGAGGGACACCAAGGCTACGAGCAGTACTTC
v_call: TRBV5-1; j_call: TRBJ2-2; d_call: -; clone_size: medium-sized; cdr3_aa: CASSLGDLGVAGELFF; cdr3_nt: TGCGCCAGCAGTTTGGGGGACCTCGGGGTCGCCGGGGAGCTGTTTTTT
v_call: TRBV6-5; j_call: TRBJ2-6; d_call: -; clone_size: -; cdr3_aa: CASSAMSSGANVLTF; cdr3_nt: TGTGCCAGCAGTGCAATGTCTTCTGGGGCCAACGTCCTGACTTTC
v_call: TRBV19; j_call: TRBJ1-5; d_call: -; clone_size: -; cdr3_aa: CASRTLGPRGNQPQHF; cdr3_nt: TGTGCCAGTAGAACCCTGGGTCCGAGGGGGAATCAGCCCCAGCATTTT
v_call: TRBV11-2; j_call: TRBJ2-1; d_call: TRBD2; clone_size: -; cdr3_aa: CASSLIAASGDNEQFF; cdr3_nt: TGTGCCAGCAGCTTAATAGCGGCTAGCGGCGACAATGAGCAGTTCTTC
v_call: TRBV11-3; j_call: TRBJ1-2; d_call: -; clone_size: -; cdr3_aa: CASGTSGAYGYTF; cdr3_nt: TGTGCCAGCGGGACTTCCGGGGCCTATGGCTACACCTTC
v_call: TRBV10-3; j_call: TRBJ1-1; d_call: TRBD1; clone_size: few; cdr3_aa: CAISEDRGNTEAFF; cdr3_nt: TGTGCCATCAGTGAGGACAGGGGGAACACTGAAGCTTTCTTT
v_call: TRBV6-1; j_call: TRBJ1-2; d_call: -; clone_size: -; cdr3_aa: CASSLEVGALGGYTF; cdr3_nt: TGTGCCAGCAGCCTCGAAGTTGGGGCCCTGGGAGGCTACACCTTC
v_call: TRBV4-1; j_call: TRBJ2-3; d_call: TRBD1; clone_size: medium-sized; cdr3_aa: CASSPGTGGELDTQYF; cdr3_nt: TGCGCCAGCAGCCCTGGGACAGGTGGTGAGTTAGATACGCAGTATTTT
v_call: TRBV30; j_call: TRBJ1-5; d_call: TRBD1; clone_size: -; cdr3_aa: CAWSRQGRQPQHF; cdr3_nt: TGTGCCTGGAGCAGACAGGGACGGCAGCCCCAGCATTTT
v_call: TRBV28; j_call: TRBJ1-2; d_call: TRBD1; clone_size: -; cdr3_aa: CASRRQGGYGYTF; cdr3_nt: TGTGCCAGCAGACGACAGGGTGGCTATGGCTACACCTTC
v_call: TRBV19; j_call: TRBJ1-2; d_call: -; clone_size: few; cdr3_aa: CASSIEGVHYGYTF; cdr3_nt: TGTGCCAGTAGTATCGAGGGGGTTCACTATGGCTACACCTTC
v_call: TRBV19; j_call: TRBJ1-5; d_call: -; clone_size: medium-sized; cdr3_aa: CASSTGQSQRQPQHF; cdr3_nt: TGTGCCAGTAGTACCGGCCAGAGCCAACGGCAGCCCCAGCATTTT
v_call: TRBV6-5; j_call: TRBJ1-6; d_call: TRBD1; clone_size: few; cdr3_aa: CASMGRGMVAPLHF; cdr3_nt: TGTGCCAGCATGGGCAGGGGGATGGTAGCACCCCTCCACTTT
v_call: TRBV14; j_call: TRBJ1-5; d_call: TRBD1; clone_size: few; cdr3_aa: CASSQDPHKTGVPVKQHF; cdr3_nt: TGTGCCAGCAGCCAAGATCCCCACAAAACAGGGGTCCCGGTTAAACAGCATTTT
v_call: TRBV6-5; j_call: TRBJ2-3; d_call: TRBD2; clone_size: -; cdr3_aa: CASSGRLARTDTQYF; cdr3_nt: TGTGCCAGCAGTGGACGACTAGCGAGAACAGATACGCAGTATTTT
v_call: TRBV5-1; j_call: TRBJ2-2; d_call: TRBD2; clone_size: few; cdr3_aa: CASSLGLAGDRDTGELFF; cdr3_nt: TGCGCCAGCAGCTTGGGACTAGCGGGAGACCGGGACACCGGGGAGCTGTTTTTT
v_call: TRBV6-5; j_call: TRBJ1-2; d_call: -; clone_size: medium-sized; cdr3_aa: CASSYLAGTLYGYTF; cdr3_nt: TGTGCCAGCAGTTACTTGGCCGGGACCCTCTATGGCTACACCTTC
v_call: TRBV7-9; j_call: TRBJ2-1; d_call: -; clone_size: -; cdr3_aa: CASSSWTENEQFF; cdr3_nt: TGTGCCAGCAGCTCCTGGACAGAGAATGAGCAGTTCTTC
v_call: TRBV4-1; j_call: TRBJ1-1; d_call: -; clone_size: -; cdr3_aa: CASSQDWGAADTEAFF; cdr3_nt: TGCGCCAGCAGCCAAGATTGGGGGGCGGCCGACACTGAAGCTTTCTTT
v_call: TRBV30; j_call: TRBJ2-3; d_call: TRBD2; clone_size: -; cdr3_aa: CAWSVPSGGDTPRYF; cdr3_nt: TGTGCCTGGAGTGTACCTAGCGGGGGGGACACCCCCAGGTATTTT
v_call: TRBV7-9; j_call: TRBJ2-1; d_call: -; clone_size: -; cdr3_aa: CASLETDYNEQFF; cdr3_nt: TGTGCCAGTTTGGAGACAGACTACAATGAGCAGTTCTTC
v_call: TRBV18; j_call: TRBJ1-2; d_call: -; clone_size: medium-sized; cdr3_aa: CASSPTQGIASGYTF; cdr3_nt: TGTGCCAGCTCACCTACTCAGGGTATCGCGAGCGGCTACACCTTC
v_call: TRBV7-8; j_call: TRBJ2-7; d_call: TRBD1; clone_size: -; cdr3_aa: CASSYTGDYEQYF; cdr3_nt: TGTGCCAGCAGTTACACAGGGGATTACGAGCAGTACTTC
v_call: TRBV5-6; j_call: TRBJ2-5; d_call: -; clone_size: -; cdr3_aa: CASSSGLLETQYF; cdr3_nt: TGTGCCAGCAGCTCCGGACTCTTGGAGACCCAGTACTTC
v_call: TRBV7-9; j_call: TRBJ1-1; d_call: -; clone_size: -; cdr3_aa: CASSSYGDTEAFF; cdr3_nt: TGTGCCAGCAGCTCCTACGGGGACACTGAAGCTTTCTTT
v_call: TRBV19; j_call: TRBJ2-1; d_call: TRBD2; clone_size: few; cdr3_aa: CASSIKTSGKYEQFF; cdr3_nt: TGTGCCAGTAGTATAAAAACTAGCGGGAAATATGAGCAGTTCTTC
v_call: TRBV4-1; j_call: TRBJ2-3; d_call: -; clone_size: -; cdr3_aa: CASRFRVPSTDTQYF; cdr3_nt: TGCGCCAGCAGATTCAGGGTACCTAGCACAGATACGCAGTATTTT
v_call: TRBV7-8; j_call: TRBJ1-2; d_call: TRBD1; clone_size: -; cdr3_aa: CASSPVFLRTGDNYGYTF; cdr3_nt: TGTGCCAGCAGCCCCGTTTTTCTGAGGACAGGCGATAACTATGGCTACACCTTC
v_call: TRBV5-1; j_call: TRBJ1-1; d_call: -; clone_size: medium-sized; cdr3_aa: CASSLQGAEAFF; cdr3_nt: TGCGCCAGCAGCTTGCAAGGGGCGGAAGCTTTCTTT